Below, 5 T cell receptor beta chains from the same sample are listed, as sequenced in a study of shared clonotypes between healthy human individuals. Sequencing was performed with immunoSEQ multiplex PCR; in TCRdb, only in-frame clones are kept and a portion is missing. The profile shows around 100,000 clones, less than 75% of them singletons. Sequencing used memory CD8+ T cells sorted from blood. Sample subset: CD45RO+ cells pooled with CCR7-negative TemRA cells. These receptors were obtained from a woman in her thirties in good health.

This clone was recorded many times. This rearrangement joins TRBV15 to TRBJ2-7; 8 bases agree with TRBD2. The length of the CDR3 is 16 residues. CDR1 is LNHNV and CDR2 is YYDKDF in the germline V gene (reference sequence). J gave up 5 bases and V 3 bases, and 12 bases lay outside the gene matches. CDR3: CATSSGQAGEVHEQYF. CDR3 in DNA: TGTGCCACCAGCAGTGGTCAAGCGGGAGAGGTCCACGAGCAGTACTTC.

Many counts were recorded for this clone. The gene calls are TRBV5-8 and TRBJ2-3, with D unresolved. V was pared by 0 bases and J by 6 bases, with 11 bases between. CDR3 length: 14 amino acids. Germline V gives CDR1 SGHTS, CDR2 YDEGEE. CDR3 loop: CASSLGQAPDTQYF. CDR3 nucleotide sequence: TGTGCCAGCAGCTTGGGTCAAGCGCCGGATACGCAGTATTTT.

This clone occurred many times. CDR3 sequence (DNA): TGTGCCAGCAGCCCCGAAAACGCGGGGGGAGAGACCCAGTACTTC. Its protein product is CASSPENAGGETQYF. This chain uses TRBV7-9 with TRBJ2-5; 8 nucleotides align to TRBD2. CDR1 is SEHNR and CDR2 is FQNEAQ in the germline V gene (reference sequence). This CDR3 spans 15 amino acids. Trimming at V came to 5 bases and at J to 4 bases, leaving 9 bases not matched to a gene.

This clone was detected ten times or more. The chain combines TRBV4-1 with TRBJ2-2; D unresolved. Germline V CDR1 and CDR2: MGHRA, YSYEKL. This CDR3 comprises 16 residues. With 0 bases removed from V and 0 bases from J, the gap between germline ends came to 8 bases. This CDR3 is CASSQEVVTNTGELFF. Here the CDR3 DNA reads TGCGCCAGCAGCCAAGAGGTGGTTACGAACACCGGGGAGCTGTTTTTT.

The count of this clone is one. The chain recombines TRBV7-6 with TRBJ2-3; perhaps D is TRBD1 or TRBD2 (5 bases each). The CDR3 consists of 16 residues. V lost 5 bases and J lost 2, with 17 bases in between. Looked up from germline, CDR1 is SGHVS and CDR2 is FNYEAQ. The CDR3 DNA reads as TGTGCCAGCAGCCCCCAGGTCGAGGGGCCCACAGATACGCAGTATTTT. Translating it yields CASSPQVEGPTDTQYF.